The 8 T cell receptor beta chains listed next were all sequenced from one sample in a study of blood T cell repertoires in COVID-19. Clones were sequenced by immunoSEQ multiplex PCR, and TCRdb holds only the in-frame ones, with some missing. This table holds about 85,000 clones, around nine tenths found once. The specimen sequenced was peripheral blood. These receptors were collected from a man aged 50-60 years with acute or convalescent COVID-19.

Regarding this clone: Other DNA sequences in the same sample also yield this CDR3. The rearrangement uses TRBV18 and TRBJ2-5, with 7 bases aligning to TRBD2. There are 13 residues in the CDR3. Germline assignment: CDR1 KGHSH and CDR2 LQKENI. V lost 3 bases and J lost 3; bases outside the gene matches: 1. The chain's CDR3 is CASSPGLKETQYF. The CDR3 DNA sequence: TGTGCCAGCTCACCGGGACTAAAAGAGACCCAGTACTTC.

V usage is TRBV9 and J usage is TRBJ1-2; 7 positions agree with TRBD1. The CDR3 extends over 16 amino acids. V was pared by 4 bases and J by 0 bases, with 9 bases of the junction left unmatched. Germline loops: CDR1 SGDLS, CDR2 YYNGEE. The CDR3 sequence is CASSRDSELANYGYTF. In nucleotides, the CDR3 is TGTGCCAGCAGCCGGGACAGCGAATTAGCTAACTATGGCTACACCTTC.

This clone has just one count. The chain combines TRBV6-6 with TRBJ2-3, with 7 bases identical to TRBD2. V was clipped by 0 bases and J by 5 bases; unmatched bases: 2. CDR1 is MNHNY, CDR2 SVGAGI, per germline (reference sequence). This CDR3 is built from 14 residues. The chain's CDR3 is CASSYSGEGDTQYF. The CDR3 bases are TGTGCCAGCAGTTACTCAGGGGAGGGAGATACGCAGTATTTT.

The chain has TRBV10-3 and TRBJ1-5, with D unclear. The V gene lost 3 bases and the J gene lost 9 bases, with 12 bases spanning the gap. The germline V gene has CDR1 ENHRY and CDR2 SYGVKD. The length of the CDR3 is 13 residues. In nucleotides, the CDR3 is TGTGCCATCAGTGATGGTACGGGTCGGCCCCAGCATTTT. Protein sequence: CAISDGTGRPQHF.

V and J are TRBV19 and TRBJ1-2, with TRBD1 as a possible D gene (5 bases). Germline V gives CDR1 LNHDA, CDR2 SQIVND (reference sequence). V was trimmed by 6 bases and J by 0 bases, leaving 14 bases between them. The CDR3 is made up of 15 amino acids. The CDR3 DNA follows: TGTGCCAGTAGGGGCAGGGAAGAAGCTAACTATGGCTACACCTTC. As protein: CASRGREEANYGYTF. The whole variable domain, remainder taken from reference TRBV19 and TRBJ1-2, is DGGITQSPKYLFRKEGQNVTLSCEQNLNHDAMYWYRQDPGQGLRLIYYSQIVNDFQKGDIAEGYSVSREKKESFPLTVTSAQKNPTAFYLCASRGREEANYGYTFGSGTRLTVV.

The chain combines TRBV7-8 with TRBJ2-2; D not certain. The germline V and J ends were trimmed by 5 bases and 7 bases, with 11 bases remaining between them. The CDR3 is 13 residues long. Germline loops: CDR1 SGHVS, CDR2 FQNEAQ. CDR3 amino acids: CASSQVRSGELFF. In DNA form, the CDR3 reads TGTGCCAGCAGCCAAGTTAGGAGCGGGGAGCTGTTTTTT.

The chain has TRBV4-2 and TRBJ2-7; 12 nucleotides align to TRBD2. Germline V gene sequence: CDR1 LGHNA, CDR2 YNFKEQ. The V gene end was trimmed by 1 base and the J gene end by 1 base; junction bases not matched to a gene: 5. The CDR3 is 17 amino acids. The CDR3 sequence: CASSQVAGTSGSYEQYF. Written as DNA, the CDR3 is TGTGCCAGCAGCCAAGTTGCCGGGACTAGCGGGTCCTACGAGCAGTACTTC.

This rearrangement joins TRBV4-3 to TRBJ1-1; TRBD1 matches at 9 bases. This CDR3 spans 15 amino acids. Germline V gene lookup returns CDR1 LGHNA and CDR2 YSLEER. The junction had 3 bases not matched to a gene; V was cut back by 3 bases and J by 1 base. The CDR3 loop is CASSQIQGANTEAFF. The CDR3 DNA follows: TGCGCCAGCAGCCAGATACAGGGGGCGAACACTGAAGCTTTCTTT.